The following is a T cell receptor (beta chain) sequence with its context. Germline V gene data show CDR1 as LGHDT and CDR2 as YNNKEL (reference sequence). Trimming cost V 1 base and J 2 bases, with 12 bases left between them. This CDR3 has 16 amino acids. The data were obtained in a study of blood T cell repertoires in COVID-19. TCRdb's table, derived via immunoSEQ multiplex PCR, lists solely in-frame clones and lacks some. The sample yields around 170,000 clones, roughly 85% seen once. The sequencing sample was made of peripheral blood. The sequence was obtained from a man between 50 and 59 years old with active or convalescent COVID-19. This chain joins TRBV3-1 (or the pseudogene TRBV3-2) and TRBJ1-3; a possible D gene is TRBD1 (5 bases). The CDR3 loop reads CASSQVDGGTGNTIYF. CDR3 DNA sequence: TGTGCCAGCAGCCAAGTTGACGGGGGAACTGGAAACACCATATATTTT.